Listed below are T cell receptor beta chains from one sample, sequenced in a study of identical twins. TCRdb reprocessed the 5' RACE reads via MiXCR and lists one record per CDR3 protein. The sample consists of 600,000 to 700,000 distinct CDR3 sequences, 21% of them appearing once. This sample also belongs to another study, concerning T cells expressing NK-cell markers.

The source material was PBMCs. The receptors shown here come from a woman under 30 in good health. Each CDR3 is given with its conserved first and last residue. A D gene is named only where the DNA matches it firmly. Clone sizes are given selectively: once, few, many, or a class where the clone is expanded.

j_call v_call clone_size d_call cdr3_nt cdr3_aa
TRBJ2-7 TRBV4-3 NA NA TGCGCCAGCAGCCAGGAGAGGGCGATCCGTCCCTACGAGCAGTACTTC CASSQERAIRPYEQYF
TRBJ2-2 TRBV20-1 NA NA TGCAGTGCTACCCGTACCGGGGAGCTGTTTTTT CSATRTGELFF
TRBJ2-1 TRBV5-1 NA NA TGCGCCAGCAGCTTGGTAGGACACCCCACCAATGAGCAGTTCTTC CASSLVGHPTNEQFF
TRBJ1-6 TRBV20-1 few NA TGCAGTGCCAGGGACTTCAATTCACCCCTCCACTTT CSARDFNSPLHF
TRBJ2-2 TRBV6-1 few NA TGTGCCAGCAGTGCAGGGCTGAACACCGGGGAGCTGTTTTTT CASSAGLNTGELFF
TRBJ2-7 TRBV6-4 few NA TGTGCCATCCCGAAGTACGAGCAGTACTTC CAIPKYEQYF
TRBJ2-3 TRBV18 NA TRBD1 TGTGCCAGCTCATCAGCTCGGCAGGGGGCCGTGGGGCCGAGCACAGATACGCAGTATTTT CASSSARQGAVGPSTDTQYF
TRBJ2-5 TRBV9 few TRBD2 TGTGCCAGCAGCGCCTACCTCGGGGGGAAAGAGACCCAGTACTTC CASSAYLGGKETQYF
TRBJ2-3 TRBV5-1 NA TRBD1 TGCGCCAGCAGCTTGGGGGACAGGGTGGCAGATACGCAGTATTTT CASSLGDRVADTQYF
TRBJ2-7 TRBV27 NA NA TGTGCCAGCAGTTTAGAGCCCGGACTGAACACCTACGAGCAGTACTTC CASSLEPGLNTYEQYF
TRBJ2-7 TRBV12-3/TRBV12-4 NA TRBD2 TGTGCCAGCAGTCTAGCGGGACGGGGTCTTTACGAGCAGTACTTC CASSLAGRGLYEQYF
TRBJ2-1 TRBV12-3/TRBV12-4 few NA TGTGCCAGCAGTTTAGAGCGAATACAGGTCAATGAGCAGTTCTTC CASSLERIQVNEQFF
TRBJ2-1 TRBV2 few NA TGTGCCAGCAGCGAGGGATTAACCGGGCGCTCCTACAATGAGCAGTTCTTC CASSEGLTGRSYNEQFF
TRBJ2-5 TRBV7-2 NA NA TGTGCCAGCAGCTTAGGTGCGGCACACCAAGAGACCCAGTACTTC CASSLGAAHQETQYF
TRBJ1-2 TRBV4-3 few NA TGCGCCAGCAGCCAAGATTGGGTATATGGCTACACCTTC CASSQDWVYGYTF
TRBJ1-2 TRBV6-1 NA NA TGTGCCAGCAGTCTCTCAGGTGAAGCTAACTATGGCTACACCTTC CASSLSGEANYGYTF
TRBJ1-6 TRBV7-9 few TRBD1 TGTGCCAGCAGCACAGCGACGACAGGGGGGTTCGAACCCCTCCACTTT CASSTATTGGFEPLHF
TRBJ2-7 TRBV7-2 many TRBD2 TGTGCCAGCAGCTTAGGCCGGGAGGTCAACGAGCAGTACTTC CASSLGREVNEQYF
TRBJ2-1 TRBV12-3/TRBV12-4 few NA TGTGCCAGCAGTTATGTCTACAATGAGCAGTTCTTC CASSYVYNEQFF
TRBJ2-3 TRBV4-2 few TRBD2 TGTGCCAGCAGCAAGCTAACTAGCGGGGGGCGCACAGATACGCAGTATTTT CASSKLTSGGRTDTQYF
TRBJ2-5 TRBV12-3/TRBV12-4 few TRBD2 TGTGCCAGCAGTTTGCAGACTAGCGGGGGGCAAGAGACCCAGTACTTC CASSLQTSGGQETQYF
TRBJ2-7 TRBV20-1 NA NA TGCAGTGCTACATCGGGATCCCTCTACGAGCAGTACTTC CSATSGSLYEQYF
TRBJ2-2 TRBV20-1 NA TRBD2 TGCAGTGCTAGTAGGGCTAGCGGGGGGTCGGACGGGGAGCTGTTTTTT CSASRASGGSDGELFF
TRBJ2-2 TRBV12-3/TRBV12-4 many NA TGTGCCAGCAGTTTGACGGTGAACACCGGGGAGCTGTTTTTT CASSLTVNTGELFF
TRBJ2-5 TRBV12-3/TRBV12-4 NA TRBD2 TGTGCCAGCAGTTTATACCCCATGGGGGTGGCGGGGGGACAAGAGACCCAGTACTTC CASSLYPMGVAGGQETQYF
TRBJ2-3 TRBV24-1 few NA TGTGCCACCAGTGATCAAAACACAGATACGCAGTATTTT CATSDQNTDTQYF
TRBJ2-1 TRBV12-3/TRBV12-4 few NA TGTGCCAGCAGTTGGAGCCTGTCCTACAATGAGCAGTTCTTC CASSWSLSYNEQFF
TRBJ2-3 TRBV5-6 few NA TGTGCCAGCAGCCTCCGCGGCCTGGACCTCACAGATACGCAGTATTTT CASSLRGLDLTDTQYF
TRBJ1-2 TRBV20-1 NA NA TGCAGTGCTAGAAGAGATACTGGCTACACCTTC CSARRDTGYTF
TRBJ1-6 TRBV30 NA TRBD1 TGTGCCTGGGGACAGGGGTTTAATTCACCCCTCCACTTT CAWGQGFNSPLHF
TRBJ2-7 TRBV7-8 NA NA TGTGCCAGCAGCTTAGCAGGCATTATCTACGAGCAGTACTTC CASSLAGIIYEQYF
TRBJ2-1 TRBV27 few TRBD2 TGTGCCAGCAGACGACTAGCGGAATACAATGAGCAGTTCTTC CASRRLAEYNEQFF
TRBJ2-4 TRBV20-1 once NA TGCAGTGCTAGGGGAGGAGGGAACATTCAGTACTTC CSARGGGNIQYF
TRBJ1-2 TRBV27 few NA TGTGCCACAGGGAGAAGCTATGGCTACACCTTC CATGRSYGYTF
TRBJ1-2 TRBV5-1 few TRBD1 TGCGCCAGCAGCTTGTTTGGGACAGGGGATGGCTACACCTTC CASSLFGTGDGYTF
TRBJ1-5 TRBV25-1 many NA TGTGCCAGCAGATTCGGAAATCAGCCCCAGCATTTT CASRFGNQPQHF
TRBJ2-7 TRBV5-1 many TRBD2 TGCGCCAGCAGCCAAACTAGCGGGAGCTCCTACGAGCAGTACTTC CASSQTSGSSYEQYF
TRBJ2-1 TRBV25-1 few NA TGTGCCAGCAGTCCTCGGCGCCCACAAGGGGAACAGTTCTTC CASSPRRPQGEQFF
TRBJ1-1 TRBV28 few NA TGTGCCAGCAGTTTACCAATCTTCCGGGCCCTGAACACTGAAGCTTTCTTT CASSLPIFRALNTEAFF
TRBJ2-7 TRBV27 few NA TGTGCCAGCAGTTTAATGGACACATCGCCCTACGAGCAGTACTTC CASSLMDTSPYEQYF
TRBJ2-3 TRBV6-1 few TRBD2 TGTGCCAGCGACGATGGGCTAGCGGACGAACCCACAGATACGCAGTATTTT CASDDGLADEPTDTQYF
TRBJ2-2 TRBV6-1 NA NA TGTGCCAGCAGCTCAGCCGACAGGAACACCGGGGAGCTGTTTTTT CASSSADRNTGELFF
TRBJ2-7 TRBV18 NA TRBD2 TGTGCCAGCTCCCAATCCGGGACTAGTTGGGGCTACGAGCAGTACTTC CASSQSGTSWGYEQYF
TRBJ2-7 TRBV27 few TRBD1 TGTGCCAGCAGTCCGGGGACAGGGACGCCCTCCTACGAGCAGTACTTC CASSPGTGTPSYEQYF
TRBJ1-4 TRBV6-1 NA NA TGTACCAGCAGTGGTACAGGTCATAGGGAAAAACTGTTTTTT CTSSGTGHREKLFF
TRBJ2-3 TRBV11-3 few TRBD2 TGTGCCAGCAGCTTATTCCAGCGGGGTGATGGAGATACGCAGTATTTT CASSLFQRGDGDTQYF
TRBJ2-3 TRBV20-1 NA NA TGCAGTGCTAGGATGGTAGGGGGAGGTAATACAGATACGCAGTATTTT CSARMVGGGNTDTQYF
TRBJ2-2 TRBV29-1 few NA TGCAGCGTTGAATTGGGAGTTACGAACACCGGGGAGCTGTTTTTT CSVELGVTNTGELFF
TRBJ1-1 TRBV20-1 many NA TGCAGTGCTAGAGACCCCACGGGGACACTGAACACTGAAGCTTTCTTT CSARDPTGTLNTEAFF
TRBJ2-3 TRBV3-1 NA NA TGTGCCAGCAGCCAAGAGATGGTGGGTGATACGCAGTATTTT CASSQEMVGDTQYF
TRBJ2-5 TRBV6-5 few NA TGTGCCAGCAGTTACATTGGGAGCGGCGAGACCCAGTACTTC CASSYIGSGETQYF